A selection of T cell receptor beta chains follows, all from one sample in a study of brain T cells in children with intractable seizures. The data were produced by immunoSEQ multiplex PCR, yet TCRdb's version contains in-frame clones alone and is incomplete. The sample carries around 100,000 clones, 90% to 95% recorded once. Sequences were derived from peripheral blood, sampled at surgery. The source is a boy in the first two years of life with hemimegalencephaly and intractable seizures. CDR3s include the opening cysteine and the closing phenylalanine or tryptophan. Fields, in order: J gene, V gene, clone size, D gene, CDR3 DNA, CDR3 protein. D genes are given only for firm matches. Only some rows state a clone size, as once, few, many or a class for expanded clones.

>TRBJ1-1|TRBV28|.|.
TGTGCCAGCATCCCAGGGTTCCCCAACACTGAAGCTTTCTTT
CASIPGFPNTEAFF
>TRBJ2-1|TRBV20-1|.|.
TGCAGTGCTAGGTGGGCGGGCGAGCAGTTCTTC
CSARWAGEQFF
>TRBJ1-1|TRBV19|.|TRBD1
TGTGCCAGTAGTAGAGGGACAGGGTGGGACACTGAAGCTTTCTTT
CASSRGTGWDTEAFF
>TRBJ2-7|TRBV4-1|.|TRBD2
TGCGCCAGCAGCCAAGAGACTAGCGGGAGGATCTACGAGCAGTACTTC
CASSQETSGRIYEQYF
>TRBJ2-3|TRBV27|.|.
TGTGCCAGCAGTCCAACCGGAATGGATACGCAGTATTTT
CASSPTGMDTQYF
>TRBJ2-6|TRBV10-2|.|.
TGCGCCAGCAGCGATATTCTCTGGCCTGGGGCCAACGTCCTGACTTTC
CASSDILWPGANVLTF
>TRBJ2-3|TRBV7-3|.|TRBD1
TGTGCCAGCAGCTTCCGGGACAGCCTCACAGATACGCAGTATTTT
CASSFRDSLTDTQYF
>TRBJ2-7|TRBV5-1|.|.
TGCGCCAGCAGCTGGGGACCGGACTACGAGCAGTACTTC
CASSWGPDYEQYF
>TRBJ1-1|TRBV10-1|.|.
TGCGCCAGCAGTACCGGGGGAAGACAGACTGAAGCTTTCTTT
CASSTGGRQTEAFF
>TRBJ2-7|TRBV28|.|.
TGTGCCAGCAGTTTGAGGGCTAGCTCCTACGAGCAGTACTTC
CASSLRASSYEQYF
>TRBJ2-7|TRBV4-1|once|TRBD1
TGCGCCAGCAGCCTGACAGGGACGAAGCAGTACTTC
CASSLTGTKQYF
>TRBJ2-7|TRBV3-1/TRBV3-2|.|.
TGTGCCAGCAGCCAAGAAGAGCGGAGGGCCCCCTACGAGCAGTACTTC
CASSQEERRAPYEQYF
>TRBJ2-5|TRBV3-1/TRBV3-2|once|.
TGTGCCAGCAGCCAAGTAGGCTCGGAGGGAGAGACCCAGTACTTC
CASSQVGSEGETQYF
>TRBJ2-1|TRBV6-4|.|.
TGTGCCAGCACCCCTAGGCCAGGGGGGAATGAGCAGTTCTTC
CASTPRPGGNEQFF
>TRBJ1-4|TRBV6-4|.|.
TGTGCCACCCCCGGGTGGATTGCTAATGAAAAACTGTTTTTT
CATPGWIANEKLFF
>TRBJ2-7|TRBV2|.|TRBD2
TGTGCCAGCAGGAACATAGGGACTAACCTCTACGAGCAGTACTTC
CASRNIGTNLYEQYF
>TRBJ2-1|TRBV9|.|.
TGTGCCAGCAGCGTAGGGGGGCGGTTGAATGAGCAGTTCTTC
CASSVGGRLNEQFF
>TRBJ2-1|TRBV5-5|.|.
TGTGCCAGCAGCTCAACGAGGAGCTCCTACAATGAGCAGTTCTTC
CASSSTRSSYNEQFF
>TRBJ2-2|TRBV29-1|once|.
TGCAGCGGCCCGCCCGGGGAGCTGTTTTTT
CSGPPGELFF
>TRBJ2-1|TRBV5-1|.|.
TGCGCCAGCAGCGAAAACGTAGCACATGAGCAGTTCTTC
CASSENVAHEQFF
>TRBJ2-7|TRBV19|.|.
TGTGCCAGTAGTAGTACAGGACTCGACTGGACCTACGAGCAGTACTTC
CASSSTGLDWTYEQYF
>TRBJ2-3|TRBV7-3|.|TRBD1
TGTGCCAGCAGCACAGGGGCCTGGGATACGCAGTATTTT
CASSTGAWDTQYF
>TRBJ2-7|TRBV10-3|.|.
TGTGCCATCAGTGAGTTCTTAGACAGGCGGGCCTACTACTACGAGCAGTACTTC
CAISEFLDRRAYYYEQYF
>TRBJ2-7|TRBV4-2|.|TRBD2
TGTGCCAGCAGCCCTGGCGCCTTACTAGCGGGAGGGGACGAGCAGTACTTC
CASSPGALLAGGDEQYF
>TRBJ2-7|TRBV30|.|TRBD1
TGTGCCTGGAGGTATCAGGGGGCGGGGGAGCAGTACTTC
CAWRYQGAGEQYF
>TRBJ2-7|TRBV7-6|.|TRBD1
TGTGCCAGCAGCTCCCTGACAGGGGCCTTCTCCTACGAGCAGTACTTC
CASSSLTGAFSYEQYF
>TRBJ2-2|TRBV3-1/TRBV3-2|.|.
TGTGCCAGCAGCCGGGGACTTCTGAACACCGGGGAGCTGTTTTTT
CASSRGLLNTGELFF
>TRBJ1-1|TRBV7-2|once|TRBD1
TGTGCCAGCAGCTTATATACAGGGGGAACTGAAGCTTTCTTT
CASSLYTGGTEAFF
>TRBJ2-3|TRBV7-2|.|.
TGTGCCAGCAGCTCGTGGGGATTAGATACGCAGTATTTT
CASSSWGLDTQYF
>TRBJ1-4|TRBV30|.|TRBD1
TGTGCCTCTGGGACAGGGAGGGAAAAACTGTTTTTT
CASGTGREKLFF
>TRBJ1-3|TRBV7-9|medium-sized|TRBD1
TGTGCCAGCAGTCTCAACAGGGGGCCGTTTATCGTCGGAAACACCATATATTTT
CASSLNRGPFIVGNTIYF
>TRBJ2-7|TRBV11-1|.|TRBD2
TGTGCCAGCAGCTTAGGGGTAGCGGGAGTTTACGAGCAGTACTTC
CASSLGVAGVYEQYF
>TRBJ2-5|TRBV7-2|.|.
TGTGCCAGCAGCCAGACTAGGTTGGGAGAGACCCAGTACTTC
CASSQTRLGETQYF
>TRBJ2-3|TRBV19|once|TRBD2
TGTGCCAGTAGTATTGCTAGCGGGGGCACAGATACGCAGTATTTT
CASSIASGGTDTQYF
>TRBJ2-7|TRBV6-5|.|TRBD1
TGTGCCAGCAGTTACTCGACAGGGGGGGGCTACGAGCAGTACTTC
CASSYSTGGGYEQYF
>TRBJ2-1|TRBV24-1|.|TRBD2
TGTGCCACCAGTGTAACTAGCGGGAGGGGATACAATGAGCAGTTCTTC
CATSVTSGRGYNEQFF
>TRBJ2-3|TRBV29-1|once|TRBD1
TGCAGCGTTGATGGCAGGGGCTCCGAGGGGGCCTCAGATACGCAGTATTTT
CSVDGRGSEGASDTQYF
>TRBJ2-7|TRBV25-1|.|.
TGTGCCAGCAGTGAATCTATCGGCGAGCAGTACTTC
CASSESIGEQYF
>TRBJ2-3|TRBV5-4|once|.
TGTGCCAGCAGCTTGGACCAGCGGGCAGATACGCAGTATTTT
CASSLDQRADTQYF
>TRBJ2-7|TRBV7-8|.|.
TGTGCCAGCAGCTTTACAGCGGCGACCTACGAGCAGTACTTC
CASSFTAATYEQYF
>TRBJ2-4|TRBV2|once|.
TGTGCCAGCAGTGATGAGGCCATTCAGTACTTC
CASSDEAIQYF
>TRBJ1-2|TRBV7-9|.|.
TGTGCCAGCAGCCCCAGGCGGGGTAGCGGCTACACCTTC
CASSPRRGSGYTF
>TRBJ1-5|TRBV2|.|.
TGTGCCAGCAGGAGGGACAACAATCAGCCCCAGCATTTT
CASRRDNNQPQHF
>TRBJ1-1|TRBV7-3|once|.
TGTGCCAGCAGCCTCAATGAGGGGGGACCTAAAGAAGCTTTCTTT
CASSLNEGGPKEAFF
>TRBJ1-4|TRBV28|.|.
TGTGCCAGCAGCCCTCAGCGGCGGTTTGCAACTAATGAAAAACTGTTTTTT
CASSPQRRFATNEKLFF
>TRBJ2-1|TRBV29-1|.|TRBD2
TGCAGCGCCACTAGCGTCTCGGGCGAGCAGTTCTTC
CSATSVSGEQFF
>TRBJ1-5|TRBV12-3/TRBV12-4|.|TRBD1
TGTGCCAGCAGTTTTCAGGGGGATCAGCCCCAGCATTTT
CASSFQGDQPQHF
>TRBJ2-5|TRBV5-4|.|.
TGTGCCAGCAGCTTGAAGGCAGGCCAAGAGACCCAGTACTTC
CASSLKAGQETQYF
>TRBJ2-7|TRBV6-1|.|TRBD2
TGTGCCAGCAGTGAAGTGGCGGGAGCACCGGGCGAGCAGTACTTC
CASSEVAGAPGEQYF
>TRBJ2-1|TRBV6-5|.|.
TGTGCCAGCAGGGGCAGGGGAAAAAGTGGTGAGCAGTTCTTC
CASRGRGKSGEQFF
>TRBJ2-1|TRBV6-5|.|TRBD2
TGTGCCAGCAAGGGCGGGAGCAATGAGCAGTTCTTC
CASKGGSNEQFF
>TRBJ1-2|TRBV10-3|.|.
TGTGCCATCAGTGAGTCGAGGGGACGGGGCGCGTCTAACTATGGCTACACCTTC
CAISESRGRGASNYGYTF
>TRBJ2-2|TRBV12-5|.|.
TGTGCTAGTGGTTTGTTTACGGCCGGGGAGCTGTTTTTT
CASGLFTAGELFF
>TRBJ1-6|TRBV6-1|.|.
TGTGCCAGCAGTGAGGGCCCCCGGGATCCCCCAAATTCACCCCTCCACTTT
CASSEGPRDPPNSPLHF
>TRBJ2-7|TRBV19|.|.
TGTGCCAGTAGTATGAGGGGGGATCTCACCGAGCAGTACTTC
CASSMRGDLTEQYF
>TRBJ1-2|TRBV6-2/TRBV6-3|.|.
TGTGCCAGCAGTTGGGGCCCAGGTGCGGGCTACACCTTC
CASSWGPGAGYTF
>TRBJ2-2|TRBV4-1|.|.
TGCGCCAGCAGCCACGTAGGGGGTGCGAACACCGGGGAGCTGTTTTTT
CASSHVGGANTGELFF
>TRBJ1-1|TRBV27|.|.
TGTGCCAGCAGTTTAAAGGGCGGGAGGACTGAAGCTTTCTTT
CASSLKGGRTEAFF